This TCR beta chain was identified during a study of CD8 T cells in ankylosing spondylitis (dated 2017 in TCRdb). In the study overall: T cell receptor beta repertoires were profiled in healthy donors and ankylosing spondylitis patients so that disease-linked TCR variants could be found. The full study cohort comprised 25 ankylosing spondylitis patients and over a hundred healthy donors. Peripheral blood was sampled, and synovial fluid was also collected from ankylosing spondylitis patients.

For each ankylosing spondylitis patient, the synovial fluid sample was matched to a blood sample from that same patient. Results the study describes overall, beyond this receptor: The disease-linked clones were reported as significantly enriched in matched synovial fluid samples from ankylosing spondylitis patients. Some of the motif variants had been reported before in the synovial fluid and blood of reactive arthritis patients, a finding that suggests common disease-initiation mechanisms. In peripheral blood, the disease-linked clones were found at relatively low frequencies and had a CD8+ phenotype. A TCR beta motif of eight highly homologous amino acid variants appeared characteristic of blood from ankylosing spondylitis patients.

A remark on this clonotype: The antigen it binds to is not known. No base qualities exist here, and no much larger clone lies one base off it.

CDR3 length: 15 amino acids, cysteine to phenylalanine. Only the CDR3 DNA stays, 45 bases, in frame from base 1. Trimming takes 3 bases from V and 4 bases from J, and the germline ends sit 16 bases apart. CDR1 and CDR2 were assigned from the germline V gene as LGHNA and YNFKEQ. The data were produced on an Illumina HiSeq 2500. Quantitative 5'-RACE with molecular barcodes was the method used to prepare the TCR beta libraries. On the authors' methods: A new computational method based on a probabilistic model of VDJ rearrangement was used to identify disease-linked TCR variants. The public reads were reanalyzed by TCRdb: fastp trimming at Q25, MiXCR alignment, in-frame beta chains only. Rows are unified per CDR3 protein, each entry keeping the most common DNA and genes. These V and J calls are TCRdb output, not the study's own analysis. In this sample the table shows some 130,000 distinct CDR3 sequences, roughly 8% of which occur a single time. The ten largest clones take up approximately 7% of the sample.

The sequenced sample was synovial fluid, either unsorted or a sorted T cell fraction (not recorded which). The TCR comes from a male donor with ankylosing spondylitis. Recombination connected TRBV4-2 to TRBJ2-7; confidence is insufficient to name the D gene. The DNA is as follows: TGTGCCAGCAGCCAGACGGGCGCGGCCTTTTACGAGCAGTACTTC. This codes for CASSQTGAAFYEQYF.